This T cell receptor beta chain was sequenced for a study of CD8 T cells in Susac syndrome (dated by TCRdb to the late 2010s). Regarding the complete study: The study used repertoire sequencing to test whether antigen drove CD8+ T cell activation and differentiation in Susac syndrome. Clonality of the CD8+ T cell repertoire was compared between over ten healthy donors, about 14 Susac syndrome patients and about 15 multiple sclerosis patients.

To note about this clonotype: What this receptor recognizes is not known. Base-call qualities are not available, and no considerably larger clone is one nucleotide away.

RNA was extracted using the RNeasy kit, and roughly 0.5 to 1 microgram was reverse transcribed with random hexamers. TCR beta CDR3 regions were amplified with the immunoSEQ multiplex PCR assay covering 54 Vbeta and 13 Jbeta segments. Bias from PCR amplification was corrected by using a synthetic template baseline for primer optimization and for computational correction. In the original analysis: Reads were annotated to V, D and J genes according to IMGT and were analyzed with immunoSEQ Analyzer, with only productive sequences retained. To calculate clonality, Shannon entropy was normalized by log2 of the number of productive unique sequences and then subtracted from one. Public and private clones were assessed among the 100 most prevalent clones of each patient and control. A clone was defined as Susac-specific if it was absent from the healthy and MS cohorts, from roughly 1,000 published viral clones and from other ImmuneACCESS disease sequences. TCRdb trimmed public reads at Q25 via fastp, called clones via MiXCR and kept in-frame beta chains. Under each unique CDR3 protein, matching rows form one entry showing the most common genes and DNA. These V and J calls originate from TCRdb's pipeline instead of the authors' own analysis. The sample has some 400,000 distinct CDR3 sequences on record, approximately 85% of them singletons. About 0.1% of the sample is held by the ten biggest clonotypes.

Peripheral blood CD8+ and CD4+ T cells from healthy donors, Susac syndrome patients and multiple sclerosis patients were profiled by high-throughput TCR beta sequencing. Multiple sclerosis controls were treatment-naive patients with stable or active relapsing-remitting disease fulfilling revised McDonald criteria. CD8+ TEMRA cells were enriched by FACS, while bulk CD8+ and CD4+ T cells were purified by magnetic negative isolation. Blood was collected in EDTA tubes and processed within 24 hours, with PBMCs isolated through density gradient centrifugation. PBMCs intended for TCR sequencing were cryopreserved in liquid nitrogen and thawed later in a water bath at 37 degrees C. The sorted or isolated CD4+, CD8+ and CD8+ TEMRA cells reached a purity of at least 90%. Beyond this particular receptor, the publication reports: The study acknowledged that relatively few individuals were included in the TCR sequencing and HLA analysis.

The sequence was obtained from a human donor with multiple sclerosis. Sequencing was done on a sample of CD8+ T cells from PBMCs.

The CDR3 in this case is CASSTGQALSEQYF. The nucleotide sequence is given as TGTGCCAGCAGTACGGGACAGGCGCTATCCGAGCAGTACTTC. The rearranged segments are TRBV27 and TRBJ2-5; 8 central bases correspond to TRBD1. Matching the DNA end better, TRBJ2-7 makes the J call doubtful. As encoded in the germline V gene (reference sequence), CDR1 is MNHEY while CDR2 is SMNVEV. The CDR3, cysteine through phenylalanine, is 14 amino acids long. CDR3 DNA only is kept here, 42 bases in frame from base 1.